What follows are 21 T cell receptor beta chains derived from one specimen sequenced in a study of Ad26.COV2.S vaccination and SARS-CoV-2 variants. Using immunoSEQ multiplex PCR, the repertoire was profiled, and TCRdb retains in-frame clones only, with some absent. Counted here are about 280,000 clones, about 89% occurring once; the ten biggest clones make up about 3.1%. Specified treatment: about 20 received Ad26.COV2.S at low or high dose, single or two shots; about 5 received placebo; per-sample allocation not given. Samples analyzed were those drawn on day 63 after the first vaccine or placebo injection. The sequences come from peripheral blood, collected in a trial of Ad26.COV2.S vaccine versus placebo. The receptors were sampled from a person between 18 and 60 years old who received the Ad26.COV2.S COVID-19 vaccine or a placebo.

The gene calls are TRBV5-4 and TRBJ2-7; TRBD2 matches at 9 bases. The CDR3 totals 16 residues. Germline V gives CDR1 SGHNT, CDR2 YYREEE (reference sequence). Losses at the gene ends were 3 bases for V and 1 base for J; bases not matched to a gene: 8. CDR3 protein: CASSSETLAGSYEQYF. DNA of the CDR3: TGTGCCAGCAGCTCCGAAACCCTAGCGGGATCCTACGAGCAGTACTTC.

The gene calls are TRBV28 and TRBJ2-1; TRBD2 agrees at 8 bases. V was clipped by 1 base and J by 8 bases; unmatched bases: 7. This CDR3 comprises 15 residues. CDR1 MDHEN and CDR2 SYDVKM come from the germline V gene. CDR3 protein: CASSLSSGSFDEQFF. In DNA form, the CDR3 reads TGTGCCAGCAGTTTATCGAGCGGGAGTTTCGATGAGCAGTTCTTC.

J is TRBJ2-2 and V is TRBV7-6; D assignment may be TRBD1 or TRBD2 (5 bases each). The germline V and J ends were trimmed by 5 bases and 0 bases, with 10 bases remaining between them. The CDR3 is made up of 15 amino acids. Germline-derived CDR1 and CDR2 are SGHVS and FNYEAQ. DNA for the CDR3: TGTGCCAGCAGCCCCGGGGCCCCGAACACCGGGGAGCTGTTTTTT. Protein: CASSPGAPNTGELFF.

The rearrangement uses TRBV5-1 and TRBJ2-7, with TRBD1 matching 7 bases. The V gene end was trimmed by 0 bases and the J gene end by 7 bases; junction bases not matched to a gene: 7. The CDR3 sequence is 14 residues long. Germline V CDR1 and CDR2: SGHRS, YFSETQ. This CDR3 reads CASSLGTQQGEQYF. The CDR3 DNA reads TGCGCCAGCAGCTTGGGGACTCAACAGGGGGAGCAGTACTTC.

CDR3 sequence: CASSFNGLAGVRELFF. The DNA of the CDR3 is TGCGCCAGCAGCTTCAACGGACTAGCGGGGGTGAGGGAGCTGTTTTTT. The rearrangement uses TRBV5-1 and TRBJ2-2; 13 nucleotides agree with TRBD2. Per germline, CDR1 SGHRS and CDR2 YFSETQ. The ends lost 2 bases at V and 9 bases at J; junction bases unmatched: 7. The length of the CDR3 is 16 residues.

The chain carries TRBV30 and TRBJ2-7; no clear D. CDR3 length: 11 amino acids. CDR1 GTSNPN and CDR2 SVGIG come from the germline V gene (reference sequence). V was cut by 5 bases and J by 8 bases, with 13 bases left in between. This chain's CDR3 is CAWLVGTQQYF. The CDR3 region has the DNA TGTGCCTGGCTTGTCGGAACGCAGCAGTACTTC.

This chain joins TRBV6-6 and TRBJ2-3; TRBD1 aligns across 9 bases. The CDR3 extends over 14 amino acids. After removal of 8 bases from V and 4 bases from J, the junction contained 7 bases not matched to a gene. CDR1 is MNHNY, CDR2 SVGAGI, per germline (reference sequence). CDR3 in DNA: TGTGCCAGCGTGAGGGACAGGGCGTCAGATACGCAGTATTTT. It encodes CASVRDRASDTQYF.

The chain links TRBV19 to TRBJ2-7; D is possibly TRBD1 (6 bases). This CDR3 contains 14 residues. Germline lookup yields CDR1 LNHDA and CDR2 SQIVND (reference sequence). V shed 6 bases and J shed 6 bases, with 18 bases lying between them. The CDR3 reads CASSLGDTRGEQYF. DNA for the CDR3: TGTGCCAGTAGCCTTGGGGACACACGGGGCGAGCAGTACTTC.

The chain joins TRBV10-2 to TRBJ2-6; D remains ambiguous. Germline V gene sequence: CDR1 WSHSY, CDR2 SAAADI. V shed 6 bases and J shed 2 bases, with 11 bases lying between them. The CDR3 covers 15 residues. The CDR3 nucleotides are TGCGCCAGCAGGGGGTTGGGTGCTGGGGCCAACGTCCTGACTTTC. Translation: CASRGLGAGANVLTF.

V gene TRBV11-2 combines with J gene TRBJ2-7; TRBD1 or TRBD2 may be the D gene (5 bases each). In germline, CDR1 is SGHAT, CDR2 FQNNGV. This CDR3 contains 15 residues. Deletions cut 1 base from V and 7 bases from J, with 17 bases between. As DNA, the CDR3 is TGTGCCAGCAGCTTAGCTCTATGGGGCCCGGGGGAGCAGTACTTC. Protein sequence: CASSLALWGPGEQYF.

The gene calls are TRBV7-2 and TRBJ1-2, with 10 nucleotides matching TRBD1. The CDR3 consists of 15 residues. Germline assignment: CDR1 SGHTA and CDR2 FQGNSA. The V and J ends lost 3 bases and 4 bases, in that order; junction bases with no gene match: 5. CDR3 protein: CASSFLGQGSYGYTF. Here the CDR3 DNA reads TGTGCCAGCAGCTTTTTGGGACAGGGGAGCTATGGCTACACCTTC.

This rearrangement joins TRBV7-9 to TRBJ2-2, with D perhaps TRBD1 or TRBD2 (5 bases each). Germline CDR1 SEHNR, CDR2 FQNEAQ (reference sequence). This CDR3 comprises 15 residues. V was cut by 2 bases and J by 7 bases, with 14 bases left in between. The CDR3 DNA follows: TGTGCCAGCAGCTTAAGAGGGGAAAGTGGCGGGGAGCTGTTTTTT. Translation: CASSLRGESGGELFF.

This chain uses TRBV11-2 with TRBJ2-7, with 7 bases identical to TRBD1. Germline V gene lookup returns CDR1 SGHAT and CDR2 FQNNGV. After removal of 1 base from V and 9 bases from J, the junction contained 3 bases not matched to a gene. There are 12 residues in the CDR3. CDR3: CASSLGQGRQYF. Written as DNA, the CDR3 is TGTGCCAGCAGCTTAGGACAGGGACGGCAGTACTTC.

The rearrangement uses TRBV29-1 and TRBJ1-5; no reliable D call. V shed 5 bases and J shed 6 bases, with 14 bases lying between them. Germline CDR1 is SQVTM and CDR2 is ANQGSEA. This CDR3 has 13 residues. The CDR3 spells CSVLVNLGQPQHF. In DNA, the CDR3 is TGCAGCGTTTTGGTGAATCTGGGTCAGCCCCAGCATTTT. Complete variable domain (other parts from reference TRBV29-1 and TRBJ1-5): SAVISQKPSRDICQRGTSLTIQCQVDSQVTMMFWYRQQPGQSLTLIATANQGSEATYESGFVIDKFPISRPNLTFSTLTVSNMSPEDSSIYLCSVLVNLGQPQHFGDGTRLSIL.

The chain is built from TRBV10-3 and TRBJ1-2; tentatively, D is TRBD1 (6 bases). The V and J ends lost 4 bases and 6 bases respectively, with 9 bases between them. Germline V CDR1 and CDR2: ENHRY, SYGVKD. The CDR3 is 12 amino acids. CDR3 amino acids: CAISVYRDGYTF. The CDR3, as DNA: TGTGCCATCAGTGTTTACAGGGATGGCTACACCTTC.

This chain connects TRBV27 to TRBJ1-5; TRBD1 matches 9 bases. CDR1 is MNHEY and CDR2 is SMNVEV in the germline V gene (reference sequence). V lost 5 bases to trimming and J lost 7 bases; unmatched junction nucleotides: 9. The CDR3 is 15 amino acids. The CDR3 nucleotides are TGTGCCAGCAGTAGAACAGGGGGCTCGCGGCAGCCCCAGCATTTT. Its protein product is CASSRTGGSRQPQHF.

The chain has TRBV2 and TRBJ1-2; the match to TRBD1 covers 11 bases. Per the germline V gene, CDR1 is SNHLY and CDR2 is FYNNEI. Losses at the gene ends were 6 bases for V and 4 bases for J; bases not matched to a gene: 28. This CDR3 spans 22 amino acids. The CDR3 sequence is CASSPGQGAQIGTPGGLYGYTF. CDR3 in DNA: TGTGCCAGCAGCCCCGGACAGGGGGCGCAAATTGGGACCCCAGGGGGCCTCTATGGCTACACCTTC.

The rearrangement uses TRBV27 and TRBJ2-7; D is uncertain. This CDR3 has 16 residues. V lost 5 bases and J lost 1, with 18 bases in between. Germline loops: CDR1 MNHEY, CDR2 SMNVEV (reference sequence). The CDR3 bases are TGTGCCAGCAGTCGTTGGCCACAATCCAGGTCCTACGAGCAGTACTTC. Translated: CASSRWPQSRSYEQYF.

The chain is built from TRBV3-1 (or the pseudogene TRBV3-2) and TRBJ1-6, with TRBD1 identical over 9 bases. V lost 2 bases to trimming and J lost 7 bases; unmatched junction nucleotides: 3. This CDR3 has 15 amino acids. Germline values: CDR1 LGHDT, CDR2 YNNKEL (reference sequence). The CDR3 coding sequence is TGTGCCAGCAGCCAACTTGGACAGGGGAATTCACCCCTCCACTTT. This gives the protein CASSQLGQGNSPLHF.

This chain connects TRBV27 to TRBJ1-2, with TRBD1 as a possible D gene (5 bases). CDR1 is MNHEY, CDR2 SMNVEV, per germline (reference sequence). The CDR3 is 13 amino acids. Trimming removed 6 bases at V and 0 bases at J, with 8 bases between. Here the CDR3 reads CASRRGSNYGYTF. The CDR3 nucleotides read TGTGCCAGCAGGCGGGGGTCTAACTATGGCTACACCTTC.

A note on this clone: Since a much larger clone is just one base distant, this may be a read error. CDR3 amino acids: CASSSPLASTDTQYF. Written as DNA, the CDR3 is TGTGCCAGCAGCTCCCCACTAGCGAGCACAGATACGCAGTATTTT. The rearrangement joins TRBV7-9 to TRBJ2-3; 7 bases map to TRBD2. V trimming: 4 bases; J trimming: 0 bases; junction bases outside the gene matches: 4. CDR1 is SEHNR, CDR2 FQNEAQ, per germline (reference sequence). The CDR3 consists of 15 residues. The full variable domain, with the rest looked up from reference TRBV7-9 and TRBJ2-3, is DTGVSQNPRHKITKRGQNVTFRCDPISEHNRLYWYRQTLGQGPEFLTYFQNEAQLEKSRLLSDRFSAERPKGSFSTLEIQRTEQGDSAMYLCASSSPLASTDTQYFGPGTRLTVL.